This is a list of T cell receptor beta chains from one sample in a study of breast tumors, draining lymph nodes, adjacent tissues. TCRdb reanalysed the multiplex PCR reads using MiXCR and keeps one entry per CDR3 protein. The table includes about 47,000 distinct CDR3 sequences, roughly 24% detected once. The sample was breast tumor tissue. The receptors originated from a female donor with breast cancer. Some clones in this sample may be carry-over from other donors' samples. Each CDR3 is given with its conserved first and last residue. The D gene is left open where the match is weak. Not every row has a clone size; where given, it reads once, few, many or a size class.

v_call	j_call	cdr3_length	d_call	clone_size	cdr3_aa	cdr3_nt
TRBV4-1	TRBJ2-7	15	NA	many	CASSSVSSFGNEQYF	TGCGCCAGCAGCAGTGTCTCTTCTTTTGGCAACGAGCAGTACTTC
TRBV4-1	TRBJ2-5	13	NA	many	CASSGTIQETQYF	TGCGCCAGCAGCGGAACCATTCAAGAGACCCAGTACTTC
TRBV20-1	TRBJ2-2	15	NA	many	CSARDWQGYTGELFF	TGCAGTGCTAGAGATTGGCAGGGGTACACCGGGGAGCTGTTTTTT
TRBV19	TRBJ2-2	16	NA	few	CASSIRSLALAGELFF	TGTGCCAGTAGTATAAGGAGTCTAGCGTTGGCCGGGGAGCTGTTTTTT
TRBV5-8	TRBJ2-3	16	NA	many	CASSLRLVRGTDTQYF	TGTGCCAGCAGCCTGAGACTAGTCAGAGGCACAGATACGCAGTATTTT
TRBV29-1	TRBJ1-2	13	TRBD1	many	CSVLTGTGNGYTF	TGCAGCGTTCTCACAGGGACAGGGAACGGCTACACCTTC
TRBV19	TRBJ2-5	13	NA	many	CASSIMEGETQYF	TGTGCCAGTAGTATCATGGAGGGGGAGACCCAGTACTTC
TRBV20-1	TRBJ2-3	14	TRBD2	NA	CSAELAANTDTQYF	TGCAGTGCGGAACTAGCGGCAAACACAGATACGCAGTATTTT
TRBV2	TRBJ2-6	15	NA	NA	CASYRDRSGANVLAF	TGTGCCAGTTACAGGGACCGCTCTGGGGCCAACGTCCTGGCTTTC
TRBV20-1	TRBJ2-7	13	NA	many	CSARISTAYEQYF	TGCAGTGCTAGAATTTCGACAGCCTACGAGCAGTACTTC